This TCR beta chain was identified during a study of T cells in women clearing cervical HPV infection. Clones were read by immunoSEQ multiplex PCR, and TCRdb kept only the in-frame ones, dropping some. This sample contains around 48,000 clones. This TCR came from a woman between 18 and 70 years old with a cervical HPV16 infection that either progressed to CIN3+ or cleared (not recorded which). The sequencing sample was made of blood buffy coat.

The sequenced part of the CDR3 DNA is TGCAGTGCTCCACAGGTGAACGCCCTCGATACG. Its protein is CSAPQVNALDT. The CDR3 reads in full as CSAPQVNALDTQYF. The chain joins TRBV20-1 to TRBJ2-3, with D possibly TRBD1 on 5 matching bases. The CDR3 goes on 3 residues after the read ends, and that part is filled in from the germline J gene. Germline V CDR1 and CDR2: DFQATT, SNEGSKA (reference sequence). V was trimmed by 5 bases and J by 6 bases, leaving 18 bases between them. The CDR3 spans 14 residues.